The 9 T cell receptor beta chains below come from one sample, sequenced in a study of OX40 agonist ivuxolimab in advanced cancers. Profiled with immunoSEQ multiplex PCR; TCRdb holds only in-frame clones, not every one. The table shows about 50,000 clones, with nearly 95% occurring only once. Material: CD4+ or CD8+ T cells sorted from blood, obtained in a trial of the OX40 agonist ivuxolimab. These receptors were collected from an adult with an advanced solid tumor such as melanoma, head and neck, liver or kidney cancer.

V is TRBV6-1 and J is TRBJ1-4, with D possibly being TRBD1 (6 bases). The germline gives CDR1 MNHNS, CDR2 SASEGT. V gave up 10 bases and J gave up 1 base, with 16 bases separating them. The CDR3 spans 15 residues. The CDR3 loop is CATHGGAGTNEKLFF. CDR3 DNA: TGTGCCACCCACGGGGGGGCTGGAACTAATGAAAAACTGTTTTTT.

The V and J genes are TRBV7-9 and TRBJ1-2; 9 positions agree with TRBD1. Trimming cost V 0 bases and J 6 bases; bases outside gene matches: 2. There are 14 residues in the CDR3. Germline lookup yields CDR1 SEHNR and CDR2 FQNEAQ (reference sequence). The chain's CDR3 is CASSLADRGNGYTF. DNA of the CDR3: TGTGCCAGCAGCTTAGCGGACAGGGGTAATGGCTACACCTTC.

The V and J genes are TRBV7-3 and TRBJ2-1; 7 bases align to TRBD1. V lost 4 bases to trimming and J lost 7 bases; unmatched junction nucleotides: 7. Germline V gene sequence: CDR1 SGHTA, CDR2 FQGTGA. The CDR3 covers 14 residues. The CDR3 region is CASSSAGGANEQFF. The CDR3, as DNA: TGTGCCAGCAGCTCGGCAGGGGGAGCGAATGAGCAGTTCTTC.

The CDR3 DNA reads as TGTGCCAGCAGCATACCACGGACTGCAACTAATGAAAAACTGTTTTTT. Translating it yields CASSIPRTATNEKLFF. The rearrangement uses TRBV7-2 and TRBJ1-4; D remains unclear. From germline, CDR1 is SGHTA and CDR2 FQGNSA. The CDR3 runs 16 residues. The germline V and J ends were trimmed by 5 bases and 0 bases, with 13 bases remaining between them. Combining the CDR3 with reference TRBV7-2 and TRBJ1-4 gives the whole variable domain GAGVSQSPSNKVTEKGKDVELRCDPISGHTALYWYRQSLGQGLEFLIYFQGNSAPDKSGLPSDRFSAERTGGSVSTLTIQRTQQEDSAVYLCASSIPRTATNEKLFFGSGTQLSVL.

The chain couples TRBV28 to TRBJ1-5; the match to TRBD1 covers 7 bases. Germline CDR1 MDHEN, CDR2 SYDVKM. The CDR3 runs to 11 residues. Unmatched junction bases numbered 0, after V lost 5 bases and J lost 8 bases. The CDR3, as DNA: TGTGCCAGCAGTCAGGGGGAGCCCCAGCATTTT. Protein sequence: CASSQGEPQHF.

This chain links TRBV6-5 with TRBJ2-2, with D possibly matching TRBD1 (6 bases). The germline V and J ends were trimmed by 2 bases and 6 bases, with 7 bases remaining between them. The CDR3 covers 13 residues. From germline, CDR1 is MNHEY and CDR2 SVGAGI. This chain's CDR3 is CASSYGQPGELFF. The CDR3, as DNA: TGTGCCAGCAGTTACGGACAGCCCGGGGAGCTGTTTTTT.

The chain carries TRBV19 and TRBJ2-2; the D is unclear. Deletions cut 2 bases from V and 1 base from J, with 2 bases between. Germline loops: CDR1 LNHDA, CDR2 SQIVND (reference sequence). This CDR3 region has 13 residues. The CDR3 DNA reads as TGTGCCAGTAGTATACAGAACACCGGGGAGCTGTTTTTT. Protein product: CASSIQNTGELFF.

The chain recombines TRBV28 with TRBJ1-4; 7 bases are a match to TRBD1. The CDR3 runs to 15 residues. V trimming: 5 bases; J trimming: 0 bases; junction bases outside the gene matches: 3. CDR1 and CDR2 from the germline V gene are MDHEN and SYDVKM. DNA of the CDR3: TGTGCCAGCAGTCAGGGACAGTCAACTAATGAAAAACTGTTTTTT. It encodes CASSQGQSTNEKLFF.

V usage is TRBV11-1 and J usage is TRBJ2-7; D perhaps matches TRBD1 (5 bases). Per the germline V gene, CDR1 is SGHAT and CDR2 is FQDESV (reference sequence). The CDR3 consists of 15 residues. V lost 1 base and J 4 bases, leaving 14 bases between the germline ends. The CDR3 here is CASSLDRQFGYEQYF. The DNA for the CDR3 is TGTGCCAGCAGCTTAGACCGACAGTTCGGGTACGAGCAGTACTTC.